This is a list of T cell receptor beta chains from one sample in a study of blood T cell repertoires in COVID-19. The repertoire was sequenced with immunoSEQ multiplex PCR; TCRdb's copy has only in-frame clones and lacks some. Altogether 350,000 to 400,000 clones are present, 90% being singletons, with the ten largest covering about 6.5%. Sequencing was performed on peripheral blood. These receptors were collected from a man between 18 and 29 years old with active or convalescent COVID-19. Both conserved end residues are part of each CDR3. D genes are given only for firm matches.

D	V	J	CDR3
NA	TRBV4-1	TRBJ2-5	CASSQEQAWETQYF
TRBD1	TRBV9	TRBJ1-1	CASSSRGRSDTEAFF
TRBD2	TRBV11-2	TRBJ2-1	CAETSGRANEQFF
TRBD1	TRBV19	TRBJ1-5	CASSTRGQGYNQPQHF
TRBD2	TRBV4-1	TRBJ2-5	CASSRTRGYQETQYF
NA	TRBV5-1	TRBJ2-7	CASSFTTQGVEQYF
NA	TRBV9	TRBJ2-1	CASSRQGYNEQFF
TRBD1	TRBV25-1	TRBJ2-5	CASSGAQGAEETQYF
TRBD2	TRBV4-3	TRBJ2-1	CASSQAGTSGRAYNEQFF
TRBD1	TRBV9	TRBJ2-7	CASSVDETGGLEQYF
NA	TRBV18	TRBJ2-5	CASSPGVVGETQYF
NA	TRBV19	TRBJ1-5	CASSISEGQPQHF
TRBD2	TRBV5-1	TRBJ2-7	CASSLSTSGGRSSYEQYF
TRBD1	TRBV18	TRBJ2-1	CASSPRPPGQGIISPYNEQFF
TRBD1	TRBV6-2/TRBV6-3	TRBJ1-4	CASSKPRQGASTNEKLFF
NA	TRBV6-5	TRBJ2-3	CASNRLGTDTQYF
NA	TRBV15	TRBJ1-5	CATSRGTAISNQPQHF
TRBD1	TRBV6-5	TRBJ1-4	CASSFHRGADEKLFF
TRBD1	TRBV5-1	TRBJ1-5	CASSWGQGDQPQHF
NA	TRBV21-1	TRBJ2-1	CASSKVGGTSGQNEQFF
TRBD2	TRBV4-2	TRBJ2-7	CASSQGTSRLLYEQYF
NA	TRBV21-1	TRBJ2-2	CASSRDRANTGELFF
NA	TRBV4-2	TRBJ2-7	CASSESTGQKSEQYF
NA	TRBV28	TRBJ2-7	CASGLQTYEQYF
TRBD1	TRBV28	TRBJ1-1	CASSWRDRVTGAFF
NA	TRBV7-9	TRBJ2-7	CASSPRPGQGSYEQYF
TRBD2	TRBV30	TRBJ2-1	CAWRGLAGVNEQFF
TRBD1	TRBV7-9	TRBJ2-6	CASSPGQGVTGANVLTF
TRBD1	TRBV3-1/TRBV3-2	TRBJ1-2	CASSTRQGSTGGYTF
TRBD1	TRBV7-2	TRBJ1-1	CASSAGTGKEVAEAFF
NA	TRBV27	TRBJ2-7	CASSLSTVHEQYF
NA	TRBV6-5	TRBJ2-3	CASSLLGGKDTQYF
TRBD1	TRBV18	TRBJ1-1	CASSYRGRVMNTEAFF
NA	TRBV18	TRBJ2-1	CASSPYSYNEQFF
NA	TRBV28	TRBJ2-5	CASSSIGGAQETQYF
NA	TRBV5-1	TRBJ1-2	CASSLRQGVNYGYTF
TRBD2	TRBV2	TRBJ2-7	CASSGTGGSTYEQYF
NA	TRBV15	TRBJ1-2	CATSRGGPSGGYGYTF
TRBD1	TRBV19	TRBJ1-2	CASSPGQGDYGYTF
NA	TRBV24-1	TRBJ2-5	CATSSGSETQYF
NA	TRBV9	TRBJ2-7	CASSVRPGSPYEQYF
NA	TRBV30	TRBJ2-7	CAWSGQVEQYF
NA	TRBV10-3	TRBJ1-1	CAISESGRGTEAFF
TRBD1	TRBV27	TRBJ1-1	CASSLSGTGTGTEAFF
NA	TRBV9	TRBJ2-1	CASSPEDLGAYNEQFF
NA	TRBV25-1	TRBJ2-1	CASSEYTSSGEQFF
NA	TRBV23-1	TRBJ1-1	CASSQSEGGRTEAFF
NA	TRBV27	TRBJ2-3	CASSFPGLDTQYF
NA	TRBV6-5	TRBJ2-7	CASRSRDTDYEQYF
TRBD1	TRBV4-2	TRBJ1-4	CASSPGQGNEKLFF
TRBD1	TRBV28	TRBJ1-5	CASTNDRVGVQPQHF
TRBD2	TRBV28	TRBJ2-5	CASSSGWSSGRQETQYF